Below, 3 T cell receptor beta chains from the same sample are listed, as sequenced in a study of blood T cells in healthy people across ages. Using a J-beta primer mix together with a sample-barcoded 5' primer, a second PCR was run for roughly 7 to 11 cycles. TCRdb ran MiXCR on the 5' RACE reads and lists one entry per CDR3 protein. Of hundreds of thousands of distinct CDR3 sequences in the sample, 32% are singletons; the top ten hold approximately 15%. Sequencing was carried out using blood. Receptor source: a woman aged 80 or over in good health.

As for this clonotype: A much larger clone differs from this one at a single base, so this may be a read error. V gene TRBV5-6 combines with J gene TRBJ2-7; 7 nucleotides match TRBD2. This CDR3 has 14 amino acids. Germline V gene sequence: CDR1 SGHDT, CDR2 YYEEEE. V was clipped by 3 bases and J by 3 bases; unmatched bases: 6. The CDR3 loop reads CASSWGGRFYEQYF. CDR3 coding DNA: TGTGCCAGCAGCTGGGGAGGGCGCTTCTACGAGCAGTACTTC. The whole variable domain, filled in from reference TRBV5-6 and TRBJ2-7, reads DAGVTQSPTHLIKTRGQQVTLRCSPKSGHDTVSWYQQALGQGPQFIFQYYEEEERQRGNFPDRFSGHQFPNYSSELNVNALLLGDSALYLCASSWGGRFYEQYFGPGTRLTVT.

At least ten counts were recorded for this clonotype. J is TRBJ2-7 and V is TRBV7-2; D is possibly TRBD2 (7 bases). The CDR3 spans 16 residues. Trimming left V 5 bases short and J 0 bases short, with 17 bases between. Germline V gives CDR1 SGHTA, CDR2 FQGNSA. The CDR3 region is CASSRGAGTNSYEQYF. CDR3 nucleotide sequence: TGTGCCAGCAGCCGAGGAGCGGGGACAAACTCCTACGAGCAGTACTTC. Based on the CDR3 plus reference TRBV7-2 and TRBJ2-7, the full variable domain is GAGVSQSPSNKVTEKGKDVELRCDPISGHTALYWYRQSLGQGLEFLIYFQGNSAPDKSGLPSDRFSAERTGGSVSTLTIQRTQQEDSAVYLCASSRGAGTNSYEQYFGPGTRLTVT.

This clonotype was detected ten times or more. The rearrangement joins TRBV4-3 to TRBJ2-1; 10 bases are a match to TRBD2. This CDR3 is built from 16 residues. Germline assignment: CDR1 LGHNA and CDR2 YSLEER. The V gene end was trimmed by 0 bases and the J gene end by 11 bases; junction bases not matched to a gene: 10. The CDR3 region has the DNA TGCGCCAGCAGCCAAGATTTGGGACTAGCGCCCCAACAGCAGTTCTTC. Its translation: CASSQDLGLAPQQQFF.